One sample yielded the 12 T cell receptor beta chains listed below, sequenced in a study of T cell changes during pregnancy in multiple sclerosis. Clones were sequenced by immunoSEQ multiplex PCR, and TCRdb holds only the in-frame ones, with some missing. The sample lists 50,000 or so clones; about 92% were seen once. The sequenced sample was CD4+ T cells from peripheral blood mononuclear cells, obtained before pregnancy. These receptors all stem from a female donor with multiple sclerosis, enrolled in a pregnancy study.

V gene TRBV7-2 combines with J gene TRBJ1-5, with D possibly matching TRBD1 (5 bases). The ends were cut back, 3 bases at V and 6 bases at J, with 15 bases in the middle. CDR1 and CDR2 (germline): SGHTA, FQGNSA. CDR3 length equals 15 residues. CDR3 coding DNA: TGTGCCAGCAGCTTCGCAGGGAAGGTCGGTCAGCCCCAGCATTTT. Protein: CASSFAGKVGQPQHF. The full variable domain, completed using reference TRBV7-2 and TRBJ1-5, is GAGVSQSPSNKVTEKGKDVELRCDPISGHTALYWYRQSLGQGLEFLIYFQGNSAPDKSGLPSDRFSAERTGGSVSTLTIQRTQQEDSAVYLCASSFAGKVGQPQHFGDGTRLSIL.

About this clone itself: The sample has other DNA sequences that encode this CDR3 too. V and J are TRBV5-1 and TRBJ2-5, with 8 positions matching TRBD1. This CDR3 has 15 amino acids. The V gene end was trimmed by 0 bases and the J gene end by 2 bases; junction bases not matched to a gene: 3. Looked up from germline, CDR1 is SGHRS and CDR2 is YFSETQ. The CDR3 DNA sequence: TGCGCCAGCAGCTTGGCAAGGACAGGGCAAGAGACCCAGTACTTC. Translating gives CASSLARTGQETQYF.

The genes are TRBV28 and TRBJ2-7; D may be TRBD1 (5 bases). The CDR3 has 14 residues. Germline values: CDR1 MDHEN, CDR2 SYDVKM. Trimming left V 5 bases short and J 2 bases short, with 13 bases between. The CDR3 here is CASSIGQHAYEQYF. CDR3 bases: TGTGCCAGCAGTATCGGACAACACGCCTACGAGCAGTACTTC.

This chain connects TRBV5-1 to TRBJ1-5; no firm D call. The CDR3 loop spans 15 amino acids. Trimming stripped 0 bases from V and 5 bases from J, with 12 bases between. The germline gives CDR1 SGHRS, CDR2 YFSETQ. The CDR3 DNA reads as TGCGCCAGCAGCTTGGACTCAGCCCTAGATCAGCCCCAGCATTTT. Translated: CASSLDSALDQPQHF.

The chain joins TRBV4-1 to TRBJ2-3, with 9 bases aligning to TRBD2. CDR3 size: 17 residues. The V segment lost 0 bases and the J segment 5 bases; nucleotides outside the gene matches: 9. Germline V gene sequence: CDR1 MGHRA, CDR2 YSYEKL. The CDR3 DNA is TGCGCCAGCAGCCAAGACAGAGGTGGCGGGAGGGGAGATACGCAGTATTTT. It encodes CASSQDRGGGRGDTQYF.

The rearrangement joins TRBV4-1 to TRBJ1-2; 8 nucleotides align to TRBD1. This CDR3 is built from 14 residues. The ends lost 4 bases at V and 3 bases at J; junction bases unmatched: 4. Germline V lookup: CDR1 MGHRA, CDR2 YSYEKL. This CDR3 reads CASSLQDRDYGYTF. The CDR3 nucleotides read TGCGCCAGCAGCCTTCAGGACAGGGACTATGGCTACACCTTC.

The rearrangement joins TRBV28 to TRBJ1-2, with TRBD1 matching over 10 bases. The junction had 6 bases not matched to a gene; V was cut back by 7 bases and J by 4 bases. In germline, CDR1 is MDHEN, CDR2 SYDVKM. This CDR3 has 14 amino acids. CDR3: CASTTDRGIYGYTF. CDR3 nucleotide sequence: TGTGCCAGCACTACGGACAGGGGGATCTATGGCTACACCTTC.

This chain links TRBV5-1 with TRBJ1-2; D is unclear. The CDR3 length is 13 residues. Germline CDR1 SGHRS, CDR2 YFSETQ. V was shortened by 4 bases and J by 0 bases, with 7 bases between the two germline ends. The CDR3 sequence: CASSLGANYGYTF. The DNA of the CDR3 is TGCGCCAGCAGCCTTGGAGCTAACTATGGCTACACCTTC.

The chain joins TRBV5-6 to TRBJ1-2; no clear D. Trimming removed 1 base at V and 8 bases at J, with 9 bases between. This CDR3 comprises 12 residues. CDR1 and CDR2 (germline): SGHDT, YYEEEE. Here the CDR3 DNA reads TGTGCCAGCAGCTTGCCGGGAACGGGCTACACCTTC. Translation gives CASSLPGTGYTF.

The genes are TRBV7-2 and TRBJ2-7; 12 nucleotides agree with TRBD2. The germline gives CDR1 SGHTA, CDR2 FQGNSA. V dropped 3 bases and J dropped 5; count of bases not matched to a gene: 8. This CDR3 spans 16 amino acids. This CDR3 is CASSFLAGGPGNEQYF. CDR3 nucleotides: TGTGCCAGCAGCTTTCTAGCGGGAGGGCCAGGCAACGAGCAGTACTTC.

J is TRBJ1-4 and V is TRBV7-6; 7 bases are shared with TRBD1. Germline V gene sequence: CDR1 SGHVS, CDR2 FNYEAQ. There are 15 residues in the CDR3. Trimming cost V 6 bases and J 5 bases; bases outside gene matches: 9. CDR3 sequence: CASSSNRGSNEKLFF. The DNA of the CDR3 is TGTGCCAGCAGTTCTAACAGGGGTTCAAATGAAAAACTGTTTTTT.

As concerns this clone: The sample has other DNA sequences that encode this CDR3 too. This chain joins TRBV5-1 and TRBJ1-2; D is uncertain. The CDR3 runs to 13 residues. Deletions cut 0 bases from V and 2 bases from J, with 5 bases between. Germline CDR1 and CDR2: SGHRS and YFSETQ. CDR3 DNA: TGCGCCAGCAGCTTGGCCAGAAACTATGGCTACACCTTC. It yields the protein CASSLARNYGYTF.